Presented here are 6 T cell receptor beta chains from one specimen sequenced in a study of cytomegalovirus exposure and HLA in healthy donors (dated by TCRdb to 2015 to 2018). Library construction relied on the immunoSEQ multiplex PCR assay. For the multiplex PCR, a mixture combining 60 forward primers for TCR Vbeta segments and 13 reverse primers for TCR Jbeta segments was used. TCRdb retrieved this table from immuneACCESS and kept in-frame rearrangements only. Not all clones are present; in checked studies, unresolved V genes account for under half, and no reason is known for the remainder. A total of hundreds of thousands of clones appear in this sample, 82% of them only once. The ten biggest clones cover around 6% of the sample. The specimen was PBMCs. These TCRs come from a man aged 35 to 55 in good health and CMV-seropositive.

In the case of this clone: This same CDR3 is encoded by further DNA sequences in the sample. The chain employs TRBV5-1 and TRBJ1-1, with D uncertain. This CDR3 spans 14 amino acids. Trimming left V 0 bases short and J 1 base short, with 7 bases between. Germline loops: CDR1 SGHRS, CDR2 YFSETQ. DNA for the CDR3: TGCGCCAGCAGCTTGGCTACGGGGAACACTGAAGCTTTCTTT. Protein product: CASSLATGNTEAFF.

The chain is built from TRBV6-1 and TRBJ2-5, with TRBD2 matching over 7 bases. This CDR3 is built from 14 residues. Per germline, CDR1 MNHNS and CDR2 SASEGT. V shed 7 bases and J 0 bases; nucleotides not matched to a gene: 5. CDR3 amino acids: CASTFAGDQETQYF. In DNA, the CDR3 is TGTGCCAGCACATTCGCGGGAGACCAAGAGACCCAGTACTTC.

DNA of the CDR3: TGTGCCAGCAGCCCCGGGGGGCCGAGCTCCTACGAGCAGTACTTC. Translation: CASSPGGPSSYEQYF. The chain recombines TRBV7-6 with TRBJ2-7; D is perhaps TRBD2 (7 bases). The germline V gene has CDR1 SGHVS and CDR2 FNYEAQ. This CDR3 has 15 residues. Deletions cut 5 bases from V and 0 bases from J, with 14 bases between.

The genes are TRBV18 and TRBJ1-5; D gene uncertain. The germline CDR1 and CDR2 sequences are KGHSH and LQKENI. The CDR3 sequence is 13 residues long. Trimming took 2 bases from V and 3 from J, leaving 5 bases between them. The CDR3 reads CASSPDYNQPQHF. The CDR3, as DNA: TGTGCCAGCTCACCAGACTACAATCAGCCCCAGCATTTT.

The chain is built from TRBV6-5 and TRBJ1-1, with 7 bases fitting TRBD1. There are 14 residues in the CDR3. Per germline, CDR1 MNHEY and CDR2 SVGAGI. V lost 5 bases to trimming and J lost 4 bases; unmatched junction nucleotides: 7. CDR3 nucleotide sequence: TGTGCCAGCAGTATGACAGGGAGGACCACTGAAGCTTTCTTT. This translates into CASSMTGRTTEAFF.

V usage is TRBV5-1 and J usage is TRBJ2-5, with TRBD2 matching over 12 bases. Germline V gene sequence: CDR1 SGHRS, CDR2 YFSETQ. Trimming took 3 bases from V and 7 from J; bases not matched to a gene: 4. This CDR3 has 14 amino acids. In DNA, the CDR3 is TGCGCCAGCAGCTCAGGGACTAGCGGGTGGACCCAGTACTTC. Translation: CASSSGTSGWTQYF.